A selection of T cell receptor beta chains follows, all from one sample in a study of blood T cell repertoires in COVID-19. TCRdb's table, derived via immunoSEQ multiplex PCR, lists solely in-frame clones and lacks some. This table has approximately 220,000 clones, around 86% appearing once. Sequenced: peripheral blood. Receptors were obtained from a man aged 55 to 70 with acute or convalescent COVID-19. CDR3s include the opening cysteine and the closing phenylalanine or tryptophan. Each record gives: clone size, V gene, D gene, J gene, CDR3 DNA, CDR3 protein. The D gene is left open where the match is weak. Rows may omit the clone size; those that give it use once, few, many or a size class.

clone size: .
V gene: TRBV30
D gene: .
J gene: TRBJ2-2
CDR3 DNA: TGTGCCTGGAGTGTATTTGTAGGGGTGGGTACCGGGGAGCTGTTTTTT
CDR3 protein: CAWSVFVGVGTGELFF

clone size: .
V gene: TRBV18
D gene: .
J gene: TRBJ2-1
CDR3 DNA: TGTGCCAGCTCACTCAAGACAAGCGGGCGAGCCTACAATGAGCAGTTCTTC
CDR3 protein: CASSLKTSGRAYNEQFF

clone size: .
V gene: TRBV25-1
D gene: .
J gene: TRBJ2-3
CDR3 DNA: TGTGCCAGCAGTGCACCAGGACAGAGGTCCGGAGATACGCAGTATTTT
CDR3 protein: CASSAPGQRSGDTQYF

clone size: .
V gene: TRBV7-9
D gene: TRBD2
J gene: TRBJ2-3
CDR3 DNA: TGTGCCAGCAGCTCTTCCGGGAGGGGAGATACGCAGTATTTT
CDR3 protein: CASSSSGRGDTQYF

clone size: .
V gene: TRBV4-3
D gene: .
J gene: TRBJ1-5
CDR3 DNA: TGCGCCAGCAGAGCGGACAGCGACAGCAATCAGCCCCAGCATTTT
CDR3 protein: CASRADSDSNQPQHF

clone size: .
V gene: TRBV6-5
D gene: .
J gene: TRBJ2-5
CDR3 DNA: TGTGCCAGCAGTTACCGAGCCGGGTTGGGGACCCAGTACTTC
CDR3 protein: CASSYRAGLGTQYF

clone size: .
V gene: TRBV7-2
D gene: .
J gene: TRBJ2-5
CDR3 DNA: TGTGCCAGCAGCGCGACTCGGGAGACCCAGTACTTC
CDR3 protein: CASSATRETQYF

clone size: few
V gene: TRBV7-9
D gene: TRBD2
J gene: TRBJ2-5
CDR3 DNA: TGTGCCAGCAGCTGGGTACCGGGACTAGACCCACAGACCCAGTACTTC
CDR3 protein: CASSWVPGLDPQTQYF

clone size: .
V gene: TRBV19
D gene: .
J gene: TRBJ1-5
CDR3 DNA: TGTGCCAGTAGTATAGATCTGAGGCAGCCCCAGCATTTT
CDR3 protein: CASSIDLRQPQHF

clone size: .
V gene: TRBV6-2/TRBV6-3
D gene: TRBD1
J gene: TRBJ2-1
CDR3 DNA: TGTGCCAGCAGTTACCCATTTGGGCCTGGACAGGGGGCGCGTAATGAGCAGTTCTTC
CDR3 protein: CASSYPFGPGQGARNEQFF

clone size: .
V gene: TRBV7-9
D gene: .
J gene: TRBJ1-1
CDR3 DNA: TGTGCCAGCAGCCTTCGGGGGGCGGGCACTGAAGCTTTCTTT
CDR3 protein: CASSLRGAGTEAFF

clone size: .
V gene: TRBV7-2
D gene: .
J gene: TRBJ1-1
CDR3 DNA: TGTGCCAGCAGCGTAACAAGGAACACTGAAGCTTTCTTT
CDR3 protein: CASSVTRNTEAFF

clone size: once
V gene: TRBV19
D gene: .
J gene: TRBJ2-2
CDR3 DNA: TGTGCCAGTAGTATATGGGGCGATGGCACCGGGGAGCTGTTTTTT
CDR3 protein: CASSIWGDGTGELFF

clone size: .
V gene: TRBV19
D gene: .
J gene: TRBJ1-5
CDR3 DNA: TGTGCCAGTAGTATAGTACGGGGAAGTGGCAATCAGCCCCAGCATTTT
CDR3 protein: CASSIVRGSGNQPQHF

clone size: few
V gene: TRBV5-1
D gene: .
J gene: TRBJ2-7
CDR3 DNA: TGCGCCAGCAGCATATCCTACGAGCAGTACTTC
CDR3 protein: CASSISYEQYF

clone size: .
V gene: TRBV7-9
D gene: TRBD1
J gene: TRBJ2-1
CDR3 DNA: TGTGCCAGCAGCTCCGGACAGGGGCGTTACAATGAGCAGTTCTTC
CDR3 protein: CASSSGQGRYNEQFF

clone size: .
V gene: TRBV11-2
D gene: .
J gene: TRBJ2-7
CDR3 DNA: TGTGCCAGCAGCCGCCGGGACTCCTACGAGCAGTACTTC
CDR3 protein: CASSRRDSYEQYF

clone size: .
V gene: TRBV5-4
D gene: .
J gene: TRBJ2-7
CDR3 DNA: TGTGCCAGCACCTGGGGCCTAACCAGCTCCTACGAGCAGTACTTC
CDR3 protein: CASTWGLTSSYEQYF

clone size: .
V gene: TRBV7-2
D gene: .
J gene: TRBJ1-3
CDR3 DNA: TGTGCCAGCAGCTTAGCCCCTTCTGGAAACACCATATATTTT
CDR3 protein: CASSLAPSGNTIYF

clone size: .
V gene: TRBV7-3
D gene: .
J gene: TRBJ2-1
CDR3 DNA: TGTGCCAGCAGCTTGAGGAACCGGAATGAGCAGTTCTTC
CDR3 protein: CASSLRNRNEQFF

clone size: .
V gene: TRBV27
D gene: TRBD1
J gene: TRBJ1-2
CDR3 DNA: TGTGCCAGCAGTTCCTATACGATCAGGGGGCATGGCTACACCTTC
CDR3 protein: CASSSYTIRGHGYTF

clone size: .
V gene: TRBV5-8
D gene: .
J gene: TRBJ1-2
CDR3 DNA: TGTGCCAGCAGCTTGACGAGGGGGAATGGCTACACCTTC
CDR3 protein: CASSLTRGNGYTF

clone size: .
V gene: TRBV6-1
D gene: .
J gene: TRBJ2-4
CDR3 DNA: TGTGCCAGCAGTGAAAGGGGGTGGTCAGAAGTTTTTCAGTACTTC
CDR3 protein: CASSERGWSEVFQYF

clone size: .
V gene: TRBV7-9
D gene: .
J gene: TRBJ1-2
CDR3 DNA: TGTGCCAGCAGCAGGAGCACGGGAGAATATGGCTACACCTTC
CDR3 protein: CASSRSTGEYGYTF

clone size: few
V gene: TRBV7-2
D gene: .
J gene: TRBJ1-4
CDR3 DNA: TGTGCCAGCAGCCCCGCCGGGACAATCGGTGAAAAACTGTTTTTT
CDR3 protein: CASSPAGTIGEKLFF

clone size: .
V gene: TRBV11-3
D gene: TRBD2
J gene: TRBJ2-3
CDR3 DNA: TGTGCCAGCAGCCGGGGGACTAGCGGGGCAGATACGCAGTATTTT
CDR3 protein: CASSRGTSGADTQYF